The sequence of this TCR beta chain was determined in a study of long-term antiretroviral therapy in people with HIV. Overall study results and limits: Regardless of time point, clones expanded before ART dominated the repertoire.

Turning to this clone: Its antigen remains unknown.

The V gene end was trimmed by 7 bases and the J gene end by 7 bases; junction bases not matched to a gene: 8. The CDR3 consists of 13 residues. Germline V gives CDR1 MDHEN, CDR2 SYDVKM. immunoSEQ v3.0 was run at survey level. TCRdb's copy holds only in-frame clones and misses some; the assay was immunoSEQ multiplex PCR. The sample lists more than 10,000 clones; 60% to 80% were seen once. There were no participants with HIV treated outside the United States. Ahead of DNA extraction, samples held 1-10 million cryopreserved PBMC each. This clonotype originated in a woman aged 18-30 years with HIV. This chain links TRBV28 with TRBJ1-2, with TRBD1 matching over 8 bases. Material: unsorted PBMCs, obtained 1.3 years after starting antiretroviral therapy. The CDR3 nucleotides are TGTGCCAGCACGCTCTCAGGGGGCGGTGGCTACACCTTC. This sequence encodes CASTLSGGGGYTF.